Each of the 9 T cell receptor beta chains below was sequenced from the same sample in a study of CD8+ T cells in alopecia areata. The authors extracted RNA and reverse transcribed it into cDNA as the sequencing template. Assay: immunoSEQ multiplex PCR; the TCRdb copy retains only in-frame clones and omits some. The sample yields about 98,000 clones, 40% to 55% seen once. Sequencing was carried out using CD4+ T cells sorted from blood. All receptors come from a human donor with alopecia areata.

V and J are TRBV29-1 and TRBJ1-2; D may be TRBD1 (5 bases). Germline-derived CDR1 and CDR2 are SQVTM and ANQGSEA. The CDR3 loop spans 12 amino acids. Trimming shortened V by 8 bases and J by 4 bases, and 14 bases separated the two germline ends. DNA of the CDR3: TGCAGCTCCAGGGAGGGTGGCTATGGCTACACCTTC. Amino acid sequence: CSSREGGYGYTF.

Of note for this clone: Other DNA sequences within the sample encode an identical CDR3. The rearrangement joins TRBV2 to TRBJ2-5; D is ambiguous. With 9 bases removed from V and 2 bases from J, the gap between germline ends came to 7 bases. Germline V gives CDR1 SNHLY, CDR2 FYNNEI. This CDR3 spans 11 amino acids. CDR3 region: CASSPQETQYF. For the CDR3, the DNA is TGTGCCAGTAGTCCACAAGAGACCCAGTACTTC.

By sample share, this clone is medium-sized. This sequence joins TRBV6-6 and TRBJ2-5, with 7 bases identical to TRBD1. The V and J ends lost 8 bases and 5 bases, in that order; junction bases with no gene match: 5. The CDR3 spans 12 residues. Germline V lookup: CDR1 MNHNY, CDR2 SVGAGI (reference sequence). The CDR3 sequence: CASAQGTETQYF. The CDR3 bases are TGTGCCAGCGCACAGGGGACGGAGACCCAGTACTTC.

V usage is TRBV1 and J usage is TRBJ1-2; the table's D call TRBD1 went unverified against the DNA. TRBV1 is tagged as a pseudogene. CDR3 length: 13 residues. CDR3: CTSSHRTVYGYTF. For the CDR3, the DNA is TGCACCAGCAGCCATAGGACAGTCTATGGCTACACCTTC.

The chain uses TRBV7-9 and TRBJ1-2; maybe TRBD1 (6 bases). In germline, CDR1 is SEHNR, CDR2 FQNEAQ (reference sequence). The CDR3 is made up of 15 amino acids. V dropped 5 bases and J dropped 7 bases, with 20 bases sitting between them. The CDR3 reads CASSPVDRTTGGYTF. The CDR3 bases are TGTGCCAGCAGCCCGGTCGACAGGACTACCGGTGGCTACACCTTC.

The genes are TRBV28 and TRBJ1-1; tentatively, D is TRBD1 (6 bases). Germline CDR1 MDHEN, CDR2 SYDVKM. Trimming cost V 0 bases and J 1 base, with 9 bases left between them. The length of the CDR3 is 15 residues. The CDR3 coding sequence is TGTGCCAGCAGTTTATGGGGCAGGGGGAACACTGAAGCTTTCTTT. Its protein product is CASSLWGRGNTEAFF. The full variable domain, its missing parts supplied by reference TRBV28 and TRBJ1-1, is DVKVTQSSRYLVKRTGEKVFLECVQDMDHENMFWYRQDPGLGLRLIYFSYDVKMKEKGDIPEGYSVSREKKERFSLILESASTNQTSMYLCASSLWGRGNTEAFFGQGTRLTVV.

The J gene is TRBJ1-2, the V gene TRBV25-1; unclear D gene. Deletions cut 4 bases from V and 8 bases from J, with 11 bases between. The CDR3 extends over 12 amino acids. Germline V CDR1 and CDR2: MGHDK, SYGVNS. For the CDR3, the DNA is TGTGCCAGCAGTGGATCCCTAGGAGGCTACACCTTC. Translation: CASSGSLGGYTF.

This clone turned up a few times. The rearrangement joins TRBV29-1 to TRBJ2-3, with D maybe TRBD1 (6 bases). The CDR3 contains 13 residues. Germline V gene lookup returns CDR1 SQVTM and CDR2 ANQGSEA. Deletions cut 6 bases from V and 6 bases from J, with 16 bases between. The CDR3 nucleotides are TGCAGCGTCGCGGGTCAGGGGCGGGATACGCAGTATTTT. It yields the protein CSVAGQGRDTQYF.

As to this clone: At one end the junction does not follow the germline gene, possibly because of a read error. This sequence joins TRBV7-2 and TRBJ2-5, with 9 bases aligning to TRBD2. The V gene's germline CDR1 is SGHTA and CDR2 FQGNSA. CDR3 length: 16 amino acids. This CDR3 is CVSSPPRAGGGETQYF. For the CDR3, the DNA is TGTGTCAGCAGCCCGCCTCGAGCGGGGGGTGGGGAGACCCAGTACTTC.